A selection of T cell receptor beta chains follows, all from one sample in a study of CD8 T cells in ankylosing spondylitis. TCRdb re-analysed the 5' RACE reads in MiXCR, keeping a single row per CDR3 protein. The table has roughly 220,000 distinct CDR3 sequences, 15% to 20% seen once. Sequencing was carried out using blood, either unsorted or a sorted T cell fraction (not recorded which). The receptors originated from a male donor with ankylosing spondylitis. Both conserved end residues are part of each CDR3. Each record gives: J gene, clone size, D gene, V gene, CDR3 DNA, CDR3 protein. The D gene is left open where the match is weak. Part of the rows lack a size; the others show once, few, many or a class for expanded clones.

J gene: TRBJ2-2; clone size: many; D gene: NA; V gene: TRBV12-3/TRBV12-4; CDR3 DNA: TGTGCCAGCAGTGGAGGGTCTAACACCGGGGAGCTGTTTTTT; CDR3 protein: CASSGGSNTGELFF
J gene: TRBJ2-7; clone size: NA; D gene: TRBD2; V gene: TRBV4-1; CDR3 DNA: TGCGCCAGCAGCCAAGGCCCGACTAGCGGGGGGTACGAGCAGTACTTC; CDR3 protein: CASSQGPTSGGYEQYF
J gene: TRBJ1-1; clone size: NA; D gene: TRBD1; V gene: TRBV7-9; CDR3 DNA: TGTGCCAGCAGCCCTCGAACAGACAGGGGTGAAGCTTTCTTT; CDR3 protein: CASSPRTDRGEAFF
J gene: TRBJ2-1; clone size: NA; D gene: NA; V gene: TRBV29-1; CDR3 DNA: TGCAGCGTTGAAGACGGCAGAGACAATGAGCAGTTCTTC; CDR3 protein: CSVEDGRDNEQFF
J gene: TRBJ2-7; clone size: NA; D gene: NA; V gene: TRBV7-9; CDR3 DNA: TGTGCCAGCAGCTTAGGTTCCTTCGAGCAGTACTTC; CDR3 protein: CASSLGSFEQYF
J gene: TRBJ2-1; clone size: few; D gene: TRBD2; V gene: TRBV12-3/TRBV12-4; CDR3 DNA: TGTGCCAGCACAGGGGCGGGGGGGCGCAATGAGCAGTTCTTC; CDR3 protein: CASTGAGGRNEQFF
J gene: TRBJ1-3; clone size: few; D gene: TRBD1; V gene: TRBV20-1; CDR3 DNA: TGCAGTGCTAGACAGGGGGCCCTCTCTGGAAACACCATATATTTT; CDR3 protein: CSARQGALSGNTIYF
J gene: TRBJ2-7; clone size: NA; D gene: TRBD1; V gene: TRBV5-1; CDR3 DNA: TGCGCCAGCAGCTTGGGACAGGGCTACGTGCAGTACTTC; CDR3 protein: CASSLGQGYVQYF
J gene: TRBJ2-2; clone size: few; D gene: TRBD1; V gene: TRBV6-1; CDR3 DNA: TGTGCCAGCAGTCCCGGGACAGGGGTAACCGGGGAGCTGTTTTTT; CDR3 protein: CASSPGTGVTGELFF
J gene: TRBJ2-1; clone size: many; D gene: TRBD1; V gene: TRBV27; CDR3 DNA: TGTGCCAGCAGCCCCGGGACAGGCGCCTACAATGAGCAGTTCTTC; CDR3 protein: CASSPGTGAYNEQFF
J gene: TRBJ2-2; clone size: NA; D gene: NA; V gene: TRBV27; CDR3 DNA: TGTGCCAGCAGTCACCAACAAGTTACGAACACCGGGGAGCTGTTTTTT; CDR3 protein: CASSHQQVTNTGELFF
J gene: TRBJ2-7; clone size: many; D gene: NA; V gene: TRBV7-6; CDR3 DNA: TGTGCCAGCAGCTTAGGCGGTTTAAATACCTACGAGCAGTACTTC; CDR3 protein: CASSLGGLNTYEQYF
J gene: TRBJ2-1; clone size: few; D gene: NA; V gene: TRBV7-8; CDR3 DNA: TGTGCCAGCAGCCCCGGGGGACAGTGGGAGTCTAGCGGTCAGAATGAGCAGTTCTTC; CDR3 protein: CASSPGGQWESSGQNEQFF
J gene: TRBJ2-1; clone size: many; D gene: NA; V gene: TRBV27; CDR3 DNA: TGCGCCAGCAGCCCTGGCCTAGCCACGAATGAGCAGTTCTTC; CDR3 protein: CASSPGLATNEQFF
J gene: TRBJ2-3; clone size: many; D gene: NA; V gene: TRBV29-1; CDR3 DNA: TGCAGCGTTGAAAGTGGCGGGACCCCTCGGACGGATACGCAGTATTTT; CDR3 protein: CSVESGGTPRTDTQYF
J gene: TRBJ2-7; clone size: NA; D gene: NA; V gene: TRBV12-3/TRBV12-4; CDR3 DNA: TGTGCCAGCAGCCCCGCGGCACCCTACGAGCAGTACTTC; CDR3 protein: CASSPAAPYEQYF
J gene: TRBJ1-2; clone size: many; D gene: NA; V gene: TRBV13; CDR3 DNA: TGTGCCAGCAGCTCTGGGATCTATGGCTACACCTTC; CDR3 protein: CASSSGIYGYTF
J gene: TRBJ2-3; clone size: NA; D gene: TRBD2; V gene: TRBV2; CDR3 DNA: TGTGCCTGCAGTTTCTGGACAGAGTCTAGCGGGAGTACTCTCGATACGCAGTATTTT; CDR3 protein: CACSFWTESSGSTLDTQYF
J gene: TRBJ2-2; clone size: NA; D gene: TRBD2; V gene: TRBV7-3; CDR3 DNA: TGTGCCAGCAGCCAAGGACTAGCGGGGGGTACCGGGGAGCTGTTTTTT; CDR3 protein: CASSQGLAGGTGELFF
J gene: TRBJ1-1; clone size: once; D gene: NA; V gene: TRBV2; CDR3 DNA: TGTGCCAGCGGAGTGAGGAACACTGAAGCTTTCTTT; CDR3 protein: CASGVRNTEAFF
J gene: TRBJ2-7; clone size: NA; D gene: NA; V gene: TRBV4-1; CDR3 DNA: TGCTCCAGCAGCCAGGGCTCCCCCGTTGTCTACGAGCAGTACTTC; CDR3 protein: CSSSQGSPVVYEQYF
J gene: TRBJ2-7; clone size: few; D gene: TRBD1; V gene: TRBV20-1; CDR3 DNA: TGCAGTGCTAGCGAGGGACAGGGGGGATCCTACGAGCAGTACTTC; CDR3 protein: CSASEGQGGSYEQYF
J gene: TRBJ2-1; clone size: NA; D gene: TRBD1; V gene: TRBV18; CDR3 DNA: TGTGCCAGCTCGCCCGGGACAGACAAGCCCCTCTACAATGAGCAGTTCTTC; CDR3 protein: CASSPGTDKPLYNEQFF
J gene: TRBJ2-1; clone size: NA; D gene: NA; V gene: TRBV12-3/TRBV12-4; CDR3 DNA: TGTGCCAGCAGTCCCTCTAGGGGGAGGGCCATCAATGAGCAGTTCTTC; CDR3 protein: CASSPSRGRAINEQFF
J gene: TRBJ2-2; clone size: NA; D gene: NA; V gene: TRBV12-3/TRBV12-4; CDR3 DNA: TGTGCCAGCAGTCCGGCAACCTCGGGCGGGGAGCTGTTTTTT; CDR3 protein: CASSPATSGGELFF
J gene: TRBJ2-3; clone size: few; D gene: TRBD2; V gene: TRBV20-1; CDR3 DNA: TGCAGTGCTAGAGTTCTAGCGGGCACAGATACGCAGTATTTT; CDR3 protein: CSARVLAGTDTQYF
J gene: TRBJ2-1; clone size: NA; D gene: TRBD2; V gene: TRBV4-1; CDR3 DNA: TGCGCCAGCAGCCAAGAAGGGCCCTGGGAGGGCAATGAGCAGTTCTTC; CDR3 protein: CASSQEGPWEGNEQFF
J gene: TRBJ2-3; clone size: once; D gene: NA; V gene: TRBV27; CDR3 DNA: TGTGCCAGCACAGGGGAGTCAGATACGCAGTATTTT; CDR3 protein: CASTGESDTQYF